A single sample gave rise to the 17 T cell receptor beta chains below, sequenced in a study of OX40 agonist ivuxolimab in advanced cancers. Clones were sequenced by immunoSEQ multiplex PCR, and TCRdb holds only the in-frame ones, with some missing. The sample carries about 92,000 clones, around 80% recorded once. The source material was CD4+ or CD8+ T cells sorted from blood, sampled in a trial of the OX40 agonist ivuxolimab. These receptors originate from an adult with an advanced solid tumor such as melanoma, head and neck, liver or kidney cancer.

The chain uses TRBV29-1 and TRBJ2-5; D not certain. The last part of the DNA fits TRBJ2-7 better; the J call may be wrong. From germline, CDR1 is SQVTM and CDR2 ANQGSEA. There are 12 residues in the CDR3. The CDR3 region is CSVEGISYEQYF. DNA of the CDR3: TGCAGCGTTGAAGGCATCTCCTACGAGCAGTACTTC.

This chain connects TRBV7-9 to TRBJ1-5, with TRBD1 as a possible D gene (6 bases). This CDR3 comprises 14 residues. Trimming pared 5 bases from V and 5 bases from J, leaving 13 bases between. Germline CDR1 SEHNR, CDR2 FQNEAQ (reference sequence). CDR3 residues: CASSPEGGDQPQHF. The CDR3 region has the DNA TGTGCCAGCAGCCCTGAGGGGGGGGATCAGCCCCAGCATTTT. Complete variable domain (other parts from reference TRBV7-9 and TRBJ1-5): DTGVSQNPRHKITKRGQNVTFRCDPISEHNRLYWYRQTLGQGPEFLTYFQNEAQLEKSRLLSDRFSAERPKGSFSTLEIQRTEQGDSAMYLCASSPEGGDQPQHFGDGTRLSIL.

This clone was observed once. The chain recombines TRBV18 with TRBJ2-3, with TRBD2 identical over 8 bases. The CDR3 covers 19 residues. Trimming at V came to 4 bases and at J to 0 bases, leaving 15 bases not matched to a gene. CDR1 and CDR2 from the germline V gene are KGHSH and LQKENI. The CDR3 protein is CASSLRTTAGGRSTDTQYF. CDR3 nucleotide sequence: TGTGCCAGCTCACTCCGGACTACGGCGGGAGGTCGTAGCACAGATACGCAGTATTTT.

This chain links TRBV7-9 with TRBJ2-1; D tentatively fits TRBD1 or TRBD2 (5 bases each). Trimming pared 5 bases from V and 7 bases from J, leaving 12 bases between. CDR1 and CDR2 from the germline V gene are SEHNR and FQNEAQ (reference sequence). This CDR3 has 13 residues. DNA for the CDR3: TGTGCCAGCAGCCCGGGACGGGGTAATGAGCAGTTCTTC. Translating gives CASSPGRGNEQFF.

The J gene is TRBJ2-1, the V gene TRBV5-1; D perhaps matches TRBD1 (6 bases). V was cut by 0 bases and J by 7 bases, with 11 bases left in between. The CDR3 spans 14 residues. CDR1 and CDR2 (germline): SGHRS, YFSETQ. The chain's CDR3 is CASSLAGQTNEQFF. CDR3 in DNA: TGCGCCAGCAGCTTGGCCGGACAGACAAATGAGCAGTTCTTC. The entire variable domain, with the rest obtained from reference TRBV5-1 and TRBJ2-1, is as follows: KAGVTQTPRYLIKTRGQQVTLSCSPISGHRSVSWYQQTPGQGLQFLFEYFSETQRNKGNFPGRFSGRQFSNSRSEMNVSTLELGDSALYLCASSLAGQTNEQFFGPGTRLTVL.

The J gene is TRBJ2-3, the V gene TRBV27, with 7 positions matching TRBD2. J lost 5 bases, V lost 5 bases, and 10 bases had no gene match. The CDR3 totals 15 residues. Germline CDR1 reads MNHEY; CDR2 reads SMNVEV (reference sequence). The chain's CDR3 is CASSPLRERVDTQYF. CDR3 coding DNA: TGTGCCAGCAGTCCTTTGCGGGAGAGGGTAGATACGCAGTATTTT.

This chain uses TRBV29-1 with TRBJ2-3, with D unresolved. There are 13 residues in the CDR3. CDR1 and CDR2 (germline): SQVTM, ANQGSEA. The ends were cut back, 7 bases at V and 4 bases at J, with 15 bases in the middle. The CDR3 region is CSAPHENADTQYF. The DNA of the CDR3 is TGCAGCGCCCCGCACGAGAATGCAGATACGCAGTATTTT.

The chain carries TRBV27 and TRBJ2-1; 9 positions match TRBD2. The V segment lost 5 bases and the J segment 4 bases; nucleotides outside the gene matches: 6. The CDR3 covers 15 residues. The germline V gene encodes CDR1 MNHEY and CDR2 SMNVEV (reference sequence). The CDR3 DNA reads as TGTGCCAGCAGTCCGTGGACTAGCGAGTACAATGAGCAGTTCTTC. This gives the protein CASSPWTSEYNEQFF.

The CDR3 loop is CASSFSGTNTEAFF. The DNA of the CDR3 is TGCGCCAGCAGTTTTAGCGGGACGAACACTGAAGCTTTCTTT. The gene calls are TRBV5-1 and TRBJ1-1; D is possibly TRBD1 (5 bases). The CDR3 consists of 14 residues. The V end was cut by 5 bases, the J end by 1 base, with 12 bases between. Germline V gives CDR1 SGHRS, CDR2 YFSETQ.

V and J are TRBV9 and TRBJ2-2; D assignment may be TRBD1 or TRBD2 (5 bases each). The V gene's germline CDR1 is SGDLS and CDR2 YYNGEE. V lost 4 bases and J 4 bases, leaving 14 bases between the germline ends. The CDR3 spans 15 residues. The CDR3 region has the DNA TGTGCCAGCAGCACAGCCGGGACCACCACCGGGGAGCTGTTTTTT. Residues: CASSTAGTTTGELFF.

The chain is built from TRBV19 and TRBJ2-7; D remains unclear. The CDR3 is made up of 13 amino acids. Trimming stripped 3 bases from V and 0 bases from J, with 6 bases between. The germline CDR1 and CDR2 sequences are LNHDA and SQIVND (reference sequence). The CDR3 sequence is CASSIVYSYEQYF. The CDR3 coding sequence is TGTGCCAGTAGTATTGTCTACTCCTACGAGCAGTACTTC.

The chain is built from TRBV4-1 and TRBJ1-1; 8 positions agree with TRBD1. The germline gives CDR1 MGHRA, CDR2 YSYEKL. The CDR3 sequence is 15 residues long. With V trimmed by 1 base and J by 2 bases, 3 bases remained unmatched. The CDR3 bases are TGCGCCAGCAGCCAAGCTGGACAGGGTAACACTGAAGCTTTCTTT. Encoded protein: CASSQAGQGNTEAFF.

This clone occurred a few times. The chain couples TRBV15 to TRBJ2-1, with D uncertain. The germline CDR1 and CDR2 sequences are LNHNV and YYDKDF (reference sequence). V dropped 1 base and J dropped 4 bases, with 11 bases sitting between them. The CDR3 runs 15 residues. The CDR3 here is CATSRARLGYNEQFF. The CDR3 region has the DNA TGTGCCACCAGCAGAGCTAGGTTGGGGTACAATGAGCAGTTCTTC. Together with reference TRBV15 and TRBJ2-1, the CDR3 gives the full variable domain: DAMVIQNPRYQVTQFGKPVTLSCSQTLNHNVMYWYQQKSSQAPKLLFHYYDKDFNNEADTPDNFQSRRPNTSFCFLDIRSPGLGDTAMYLCATSRARLGYNEQFFGPGTRLTVL.

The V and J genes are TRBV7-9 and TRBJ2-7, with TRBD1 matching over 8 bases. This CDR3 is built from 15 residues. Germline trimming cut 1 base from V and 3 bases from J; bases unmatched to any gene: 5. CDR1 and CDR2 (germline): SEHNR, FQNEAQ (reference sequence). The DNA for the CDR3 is TGTGCCAGCAGCTTAGGGACAGGGACTGACTACGAGCAGTACTTC. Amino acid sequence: CASSLGTGTDYEQYF.

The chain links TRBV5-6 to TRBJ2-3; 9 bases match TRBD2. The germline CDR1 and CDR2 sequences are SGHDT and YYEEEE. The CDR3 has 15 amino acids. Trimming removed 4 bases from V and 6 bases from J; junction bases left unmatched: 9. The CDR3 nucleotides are TGTGCCAGCAGCACGGGACTAGCCCGGGGGGATACGCAGTATTTT. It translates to CASSTGLARGDTQYF.

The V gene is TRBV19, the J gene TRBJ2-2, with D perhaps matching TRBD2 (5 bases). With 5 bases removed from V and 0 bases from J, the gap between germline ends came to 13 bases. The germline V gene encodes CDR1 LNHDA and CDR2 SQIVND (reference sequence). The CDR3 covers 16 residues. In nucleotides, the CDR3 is TGTGCCAGTAGTCCTCGAAGGGAGCCGAACACCGGGGAGCTGTTTTTT. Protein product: CASSPRREPNTGELFF.

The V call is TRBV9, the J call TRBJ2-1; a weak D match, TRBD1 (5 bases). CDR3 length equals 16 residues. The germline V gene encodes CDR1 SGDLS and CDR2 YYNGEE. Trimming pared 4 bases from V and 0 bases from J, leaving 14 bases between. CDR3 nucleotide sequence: TGTGCCAGCAGCCCCCGGACAAGGAGCTCCTACAATGAGCAGTTCTTC. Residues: CASSPRTRSSYNEQFF.